A single sample is the source of the 14 T cell receptor beta chains below, sequenced in a study of blood T cell repertoires in COVID-19. Generated by immunoSEQ multiplex PCR, the TCRdb table keeps only in-frame clones and is missing some. The table lists some 220,000 clones, under 85% of them singletons, with more than 5% in the top ten. Sample: peripheral blood. These receptors all come from a human donor in a cohort sampled during active COVID-19.

The V and J genes are TRBV4-2 and TRBJ1-4, with D perhaps matching TRBD1 (6 bases). Germline V gives CDR1 LGHNA, CDR2 YNFKEQ. The CDR3 has 16 residues. Trimming left V 0 bases short and J 11 bases short, with 19 bases between. This CDR3 reads CASSQDQAGTSSKLFF. As DNA, the CDR3 is TGTGCCAGCAGCCAAGATCAAGCTGGGACATCAAGTAAACTGTTTTTT.

CDR3 region: CASSQLAGLNNEQFF. CDR3 bases: TGTGCCAGCAGCCAACTAGCGGGACTGAATAATGAGCAGTTCTTC. The rearrangement uses TRBV4-2 and TRBJ2-1; 9 bases align to TRBD2. Germline CDR1 reads LGHNA; CDR2 reads YNFKEQ. With 2 bases clipped from V and 7 bases from J, the junction kept 6 bases outside the gene matches. The CDR3 extends over 15 amino acids.

This chain joins TRBV6-5 and TRBJ1-1; no clear D gene. Germline-derived CDR1 and CDR2 are MNHEY and SVGAGI. Trimming stripped 6 bases from V and 0 bases from J, with 11 bases between. The CDR3 has 14 residues. CDR3 DNA sequence: TGTGCCAGCAGAGCATCAGACATGAACACTGAAGCTTTCTTT. As protein: CASRASDMNTEAFF.

The J gene is TRBJ2-3, the V gene TRBV4-1; 7 bases map to TRBD2. With 1 base clipped from V and 2 bases from J, the junction kept 6 bases outside the gene matches. CDR1 is MGHRA, CDR2 YSYEKL, per germline. This CDR3 contains 16 residues. The CDR3 nucleotides read TGCGCCAGCAGCCAAGTAGGGAGGGGTTACACAGATACGCAGTATTTT. As protein: CASSQVGRGYTDTQYF.

The V and J genes are TRBV5-5 and TRBJ1-4; TRBD1 might be the D (5 bases). Per the germline V gene, CDR1 is SGHKS and CDR2 is YYEKEE (reference sequence). This CDR3 has 15 amino acids. Trimming removed 4 bases from V and 5 bases from J, with 15 bases in between. CDR3 DNA sequence: TGTGCCAGCAGCAACACTGACAGCTGGAATGAAAAACTGTTTTTT. It is translated as CASSNTDSWNEKLFF.

The V call is TRBV10-3, the J call TRBJ2-3; 10 nucleotides agree with TRBD2. CDR1 and CDR2 from the germline V gene are ENHRY and SYGVKD. V gave up 5 bases and J gave up 5 bases; unmatched junction bases: 7. The CDR3 spans 15 residues. This CDR3 reads CAISTPSGSVDTQYF. The CDR3 region has the DNA TGTGCCATCAGTACGCCTAGCGGGAGCGTAGATACGCAGTATTTT.

This clone was found once. This chain joins TRBV2 and TRBJ2-7, with a possible D match to TRBD1 (6 bases). Between the trimmed V and J ends, which lost 3 bases and 0 bases, there was a span of 21 bases. The CDR3 has 18 residues. Germline V gene data show CDR1 as SNHLY and CDR2 as FYNNEI. The DNA for the CDR3 is TGTGCCAGCAGTGATATATCAGAGGACAGTGAGTCCTCCTACGAGCAGTACTTC. Translation gives CASSDISEDSESSYEQYF.

The rearrangement uses TRBV20-1 and TRBJ2-1; maybe TRBD2 (6 bases). V dropped 4 bases and J dropped 13 bases, with 14 bases sitting between them. This CDR3 contains 11 residues. Germline V CDR1 and CDR2: DFQATT, SNEGSKA (reference sequence). CDR3 sequence: CSAIAETPQFF. The CDR3 bases are TGCAGTGCTATAGCGGAAACCCCTCAGTTCTTC.

Notes on this clone: This same CDR3 is encoded by further DNA sequences in the sample. The DNA for the CDR3 is TGTGCCAGCAGCCAGTCCCCCGGGAGCTCCTACAATGAGCAGTTCTTC. Translated: CASSQSPGSSYNEQFF. This chain links TRBV3-1 (or the pseudogene TRBV3-2) with TRBJ2-1, with TRBD2 as a possible D gene (6 bases). V was shortened by 3 bases and J by 0 bases, with 12 bases between the two germline ends. This CDR3 has 16 amino acids. Germline V gene lookup returns CDR1 LGHDT and CDR2 YNNKEL (reference sequence).

The chain is built from TRBV5-1 and TRBJ2-7, with 9 bases matching TRBD1. CDR1 and CDR2 from the germline V gene are SGHRS and YFSETQ. With 5 bases clipped from V and 2 bases from J, the junction kept 5 bases outside the gene matches. This CDR3 is built from 14 residues. CDR3 nucleotides: TGCGCCAGCAGGGCCGGGACAGGGCCCTACGAGCAGTACTTC. Translation: CASRAGTGPYEQYF. The full variable domain, completed using reference TRBV5-1 and TRBJ2-7, is KAGVTQTPRYLIKTRGQQVTLSCSPISGHRSVSWYQQTPGQGLQFLFEYFSETQRNKGNFPGRFSGRQFSNSRSEMNVSTLELGDSALYLCASRAGTGPYEQYFGPGTRLTVT.

The genes are TRBV6-5 and TRBJ1-5; TRBD1 is a possible D gene (5 bases). The V end was cut by 7 bases, the J end by 4 bases, with 14 bases between. The CDR3 loop spans 14 amino acids. CDR1 and CDR2 (germline): MNHEY, SVGAGI. The CDR3 DNA follows: TGTGCCAGCACCTCCCTGGGGGGTAATCAGCCCCAGCATTTT. Protein: CASTSLGGNQPQHF.

Regarding this clone: A clone one base away is much larger, so this may be a read error. Other DNA sequences in the same sample also yield this CDR3. This rearrangement joins TRBV6-5 to TRBJ2-2; no clear D. Germline assignment: CDR1 MNHEY and CDR2 SVGAGI. The CDR3 spans 12 residues. With 2 bases removed from V and 8 bases from J, the gap between germline ends came to 6 bases. CDR3 in DNA: TGTGCCAGCAGTTACCGCGGAGGGGAGCTGTTTTTT. Protein sequence: CASSYRGGELFF.

This chain connects TRBV19 to TRBJ2-5; 8 bases line up with TRBD1. The V and J ends lost 5 bases and 1 base, in that order; junction bases with no gene match: 12. The CDR3 loop spans 17 amino acids. Looked up from germline, CDR1 is LNHDA and CDR2 is SQIVND (reference sequence). The CDR3 bases are TGTGCCAGTAGTCCCCGAGGGAGACAGGGGCTCCAAGAGACCCAGTACTTC. This encodes CASSPRGRQGLQETQYF. Together with reference TRBV19 and TRBJ2-5, the CDR3 gives the full variable domain: DGGITQSPKYLFRKEGQNVTLSCEQNLNHDAMYWYRQDPGQGLRLIYYSQIVNDFQKGDIAEGYSVSREKKESFPLTVTSAQKNPTAFYLCASSPRGRQGLQETQYFGPGTRLLVL.

This sequence joins TRBV28 and TRBJ2-7; perhaps TRBD2 as D (6 bases). The CDR3 covers 15 residues. Germline lookup yields CDR1 MDHEN and CDR2 SYDVKM. The V end was cut by 6 bases, the J end by 4 bases, with 19 bases between. CDR3 DNA: TGTGCCAGCAGCACCTTGGGGCGGGAACGTTACGAGCAGTACTTC. Amino acid sequence: CASSTLGRERYEQYF.